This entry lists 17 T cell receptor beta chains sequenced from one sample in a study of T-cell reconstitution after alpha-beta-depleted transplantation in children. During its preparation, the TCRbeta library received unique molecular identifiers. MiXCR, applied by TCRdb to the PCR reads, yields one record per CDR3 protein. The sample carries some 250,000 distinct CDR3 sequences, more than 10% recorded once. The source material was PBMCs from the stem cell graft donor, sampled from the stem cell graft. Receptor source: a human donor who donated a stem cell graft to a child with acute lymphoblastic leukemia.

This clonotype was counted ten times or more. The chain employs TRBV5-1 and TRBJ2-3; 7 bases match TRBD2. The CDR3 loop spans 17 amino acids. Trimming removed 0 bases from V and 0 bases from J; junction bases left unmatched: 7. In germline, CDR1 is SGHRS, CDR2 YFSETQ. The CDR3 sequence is CASSLDVPGLSTDTQYF. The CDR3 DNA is TGCGCCAGCAGCTTGGACGTTCCGGGACTAAGCACAGATACGCAGTATTTT.

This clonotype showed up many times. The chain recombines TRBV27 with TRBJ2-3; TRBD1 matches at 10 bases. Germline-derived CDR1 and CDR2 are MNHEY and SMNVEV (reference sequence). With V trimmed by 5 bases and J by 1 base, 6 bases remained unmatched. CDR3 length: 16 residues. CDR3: CASSRGQGWGTDTQYF. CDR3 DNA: TGTGCCAGCAGTAGGGGACAGGGGTGGGGCACAGATACGCAGTATTTT.

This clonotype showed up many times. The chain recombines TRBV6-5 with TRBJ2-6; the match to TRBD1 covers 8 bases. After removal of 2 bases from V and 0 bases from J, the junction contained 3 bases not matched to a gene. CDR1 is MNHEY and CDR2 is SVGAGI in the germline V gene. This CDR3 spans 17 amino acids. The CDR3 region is CASSYGQGASGANVLTF. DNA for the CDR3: TGTGCCAGCAGTTACGGGCAGGGGGCCTCTGGGGCCAACGTCCTGACTTTC.

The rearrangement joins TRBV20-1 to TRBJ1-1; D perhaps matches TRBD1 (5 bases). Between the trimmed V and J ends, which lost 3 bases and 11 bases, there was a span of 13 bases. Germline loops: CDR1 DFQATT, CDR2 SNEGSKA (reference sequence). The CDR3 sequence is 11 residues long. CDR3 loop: CSASEGFGAFF. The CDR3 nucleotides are TGCAGTGCTAGTGAGGGGTTCGGTGCTTTCTTT.

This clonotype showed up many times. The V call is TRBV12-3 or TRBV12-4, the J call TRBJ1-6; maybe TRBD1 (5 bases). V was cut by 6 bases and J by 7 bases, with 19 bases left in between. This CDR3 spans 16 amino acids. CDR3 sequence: CASSFDRGHQNSPLHF. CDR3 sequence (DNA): TGTGCCAGCAGCTTCGACCGAGGACATCAAAATTCACCCCTCCACTTT.

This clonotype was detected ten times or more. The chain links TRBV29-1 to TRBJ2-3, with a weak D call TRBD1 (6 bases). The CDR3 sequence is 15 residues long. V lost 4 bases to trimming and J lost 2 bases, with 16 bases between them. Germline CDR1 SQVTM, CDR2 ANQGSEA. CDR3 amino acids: CSVGGQRKFTDTQYF. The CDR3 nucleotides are TGCAGCGTTGGGGGACAAAGGAAATTCACAGATACGCAGTATTTT.

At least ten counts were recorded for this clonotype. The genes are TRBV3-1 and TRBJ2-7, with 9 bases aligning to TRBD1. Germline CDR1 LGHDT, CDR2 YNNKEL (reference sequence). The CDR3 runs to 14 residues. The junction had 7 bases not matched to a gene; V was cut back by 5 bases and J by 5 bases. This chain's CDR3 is CASSWGTGSHEQYF. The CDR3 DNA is TGTGCCAGCAGCTGGGGGACAGGGTCTCACGAGCAGTACTTC.

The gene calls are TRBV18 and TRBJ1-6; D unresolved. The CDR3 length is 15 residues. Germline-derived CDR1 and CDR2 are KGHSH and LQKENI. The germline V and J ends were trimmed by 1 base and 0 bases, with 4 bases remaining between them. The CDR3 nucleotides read TGTGCCAGCTCACCACGGAGCTCCTATAATTCACCCCTCCACTTT. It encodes CASSPRSSYNSPLHF.

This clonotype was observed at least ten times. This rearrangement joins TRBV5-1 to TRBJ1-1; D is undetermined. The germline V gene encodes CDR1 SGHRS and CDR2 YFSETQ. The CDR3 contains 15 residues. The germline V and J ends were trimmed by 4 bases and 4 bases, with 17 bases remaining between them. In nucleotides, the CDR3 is TGCGCCAGCAGCCAATCTCCTACCCGGGGCACTGAAGCTTTCTTT. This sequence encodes CASSQSPTRGTEAFF.

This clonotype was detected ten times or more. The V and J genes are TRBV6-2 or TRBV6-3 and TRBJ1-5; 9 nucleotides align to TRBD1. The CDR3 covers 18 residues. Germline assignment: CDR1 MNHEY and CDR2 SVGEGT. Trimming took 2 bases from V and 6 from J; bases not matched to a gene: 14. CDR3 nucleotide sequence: TGTGCCAGCAGTTACAAGTTTATGGGACAGGGTGCAAGTCAGCCCCAGCATTTT. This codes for CASSYKFMGQGASQPQHF.

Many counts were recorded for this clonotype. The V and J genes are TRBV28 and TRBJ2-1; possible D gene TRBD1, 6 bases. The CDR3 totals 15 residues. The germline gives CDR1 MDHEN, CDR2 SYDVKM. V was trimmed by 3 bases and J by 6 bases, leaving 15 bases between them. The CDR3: CASSLIRGFPNEQFF. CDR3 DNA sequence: TGTGCCAGCAGTTTGATCAGGGGATTTCCCAATGAGCAGTTCTTC.

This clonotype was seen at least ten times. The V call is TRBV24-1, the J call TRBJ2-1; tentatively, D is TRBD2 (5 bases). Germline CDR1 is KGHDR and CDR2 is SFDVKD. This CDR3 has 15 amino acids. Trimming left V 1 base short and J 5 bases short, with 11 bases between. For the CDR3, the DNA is TGTGCCACCAGTGATTTAAGACTACCCCACAATGAGCAGTTCTTC. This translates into CATSDLRLPHNEQFF.

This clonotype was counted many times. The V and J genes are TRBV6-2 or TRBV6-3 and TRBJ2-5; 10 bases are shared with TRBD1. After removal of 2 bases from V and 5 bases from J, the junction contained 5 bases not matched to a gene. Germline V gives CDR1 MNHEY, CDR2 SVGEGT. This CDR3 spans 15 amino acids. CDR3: CASSYRTGGGETQYF. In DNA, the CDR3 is TGTGCCAGCAGTTACCGGACAGGGGGAGGGGAGACCCAGTACTTC.

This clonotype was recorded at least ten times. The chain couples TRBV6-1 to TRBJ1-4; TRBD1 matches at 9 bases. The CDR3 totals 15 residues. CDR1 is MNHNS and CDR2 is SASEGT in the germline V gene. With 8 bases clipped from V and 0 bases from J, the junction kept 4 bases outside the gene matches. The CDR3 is CASVQGAATNEKLFF. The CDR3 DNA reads TGTGCCAGCGTACAGGGGGCTGCAACTAATGAAAAACTGTTTTTT.

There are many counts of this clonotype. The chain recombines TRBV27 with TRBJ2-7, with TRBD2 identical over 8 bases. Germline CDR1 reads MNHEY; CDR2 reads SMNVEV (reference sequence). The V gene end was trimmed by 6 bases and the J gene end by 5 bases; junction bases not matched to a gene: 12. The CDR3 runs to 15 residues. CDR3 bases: TGTGCCAGCAGCGAAATAGCGGGATCTAGGGACGAGCAGTACTTC. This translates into CASSEIAGSRDEQYF.

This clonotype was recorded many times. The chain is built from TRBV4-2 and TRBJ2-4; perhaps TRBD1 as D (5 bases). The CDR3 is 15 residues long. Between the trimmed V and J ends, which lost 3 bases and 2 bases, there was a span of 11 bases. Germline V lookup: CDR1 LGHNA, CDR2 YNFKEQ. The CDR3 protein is CASSQQGHTKNIQYF. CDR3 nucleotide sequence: TGTGCCAGCAGCCAGCAGGGCCATACCAAAAACATTCAGTACTTC.

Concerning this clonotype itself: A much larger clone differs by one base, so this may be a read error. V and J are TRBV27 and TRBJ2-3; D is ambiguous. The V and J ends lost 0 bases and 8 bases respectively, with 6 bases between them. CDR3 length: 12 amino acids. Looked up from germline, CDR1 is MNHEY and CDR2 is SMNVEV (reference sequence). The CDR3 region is CASSLSAATQYF. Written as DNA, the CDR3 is TGTGCCAGCAGTTTATCTGCAGCTACGCAGTATTTT.